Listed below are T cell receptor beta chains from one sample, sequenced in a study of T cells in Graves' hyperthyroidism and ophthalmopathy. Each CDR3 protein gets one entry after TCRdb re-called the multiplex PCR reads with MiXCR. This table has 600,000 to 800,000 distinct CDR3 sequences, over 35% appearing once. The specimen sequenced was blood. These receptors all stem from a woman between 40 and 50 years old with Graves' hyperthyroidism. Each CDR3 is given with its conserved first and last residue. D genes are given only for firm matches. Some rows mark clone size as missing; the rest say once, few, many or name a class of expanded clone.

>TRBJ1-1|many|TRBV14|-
TGTGCCAGCAGCCAGTTAACACTGGACACTGAAGCTTTCTTT
CASSQLTLDTEAFF
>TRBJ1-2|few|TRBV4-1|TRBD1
TGCGCCAGCAGCAGTAAAGGGGGCGACTATGGCTACACCTTC
CASSSKGGDYGYTF
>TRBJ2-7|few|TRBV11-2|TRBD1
TGTGCCAGCAGCTCGGACAGGGGATTACCATACGAGCAGTACTTC
CASSSDRGLPYEQYF
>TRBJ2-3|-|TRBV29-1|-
TGCAGCGTTGACACCCCCCGGTTCCCAGATACGCAGTATTTT
CSVDTPRFPDTQYF
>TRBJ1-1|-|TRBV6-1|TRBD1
TGTGCCAGCACCTCCAGGGGGCCGTACCCTGAAGCTTTCTTT
CASTSRGPYPEAFF
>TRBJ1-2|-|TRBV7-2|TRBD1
TGTGCCAGCAGCTTAGGGCCCACGGGACAGGGGGACTATGGCTACACCTTC
CASSLGPTGQGDYGYTF
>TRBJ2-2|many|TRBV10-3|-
TGTGCCATCGGCCCAGGAGCCACCGGGGAGCTGTTTTTT
CAIGPGATGELFF
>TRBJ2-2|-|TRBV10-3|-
TGTGCCATCAGTGTGGGACTAGGGGACAGGGACGGGGAGCTGTTTTTT
CAISVGLGDRDGELFF
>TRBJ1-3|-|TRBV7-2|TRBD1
TGTGCCAGCAGCTTCACAGGGGGCGCGGGAGGAAGCACCATATATTTT
CASSFTGGAGGSTIYF
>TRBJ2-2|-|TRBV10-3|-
TGTGCCAGCAGTTACGACAGGGACTTCGGGGAGCTGTTTTTT
CASSYDRDFGELFF
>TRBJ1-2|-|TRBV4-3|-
TGCGCCAGCAGCCAAGAAATTAGGGGTTTCACCGCCTTC
CASSQEIRGFTAF
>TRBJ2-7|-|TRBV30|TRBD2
TGTGCCTGGACCTCCCCTGGGGGTAGCGGGCCTCACGAGCAGTACTTC
CAWTSPGGSGPHEQYF
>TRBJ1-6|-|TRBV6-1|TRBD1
TGTGCCAGCGAGAGACAGGGTGATTCACCCCTCCACTTT
CASERQGDSPLHF
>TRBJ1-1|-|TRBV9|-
TGTGCCAGCAGCGAGACAAGGGGCACTGAAGCTTTCTTT
CASSETRGTEAFF
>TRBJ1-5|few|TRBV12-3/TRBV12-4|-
TGTGCCAGCAGTCAGAACAGGTTTCGCAATCAGCCCCAGCATTTT
CASSQNRFRNQPQHF
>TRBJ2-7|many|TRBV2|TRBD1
TGTGCCAGCAGAGGGGGGACAGGGGGAATTTCCTACGAGCAGTACTTC
CASRGGTGGISYEQYF
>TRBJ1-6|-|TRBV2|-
TGTGCCAGCAGTTTTGCGGCCCCGGGGGTCACACCCCTCCACTTT
CASSFAAPGVTPLHF
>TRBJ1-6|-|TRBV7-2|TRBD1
TGCGCCAGCAGCCAGAAGCCCGGGACAGGCCTCTCACCCCTCCACTTT
CASSQKPGTGLSPLHF
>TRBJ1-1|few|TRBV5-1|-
TGCGCCAGCAGCTTGGCCGAGGGTGGAGACACTGAAGCTTTCTTT
CASSLAEGGDTEAFF
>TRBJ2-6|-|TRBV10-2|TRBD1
TGCGCCCGACAGGGCTTTAACTCTGGGGCCAACGTCCTGACTTTC
CARQGFNSGANVLTF
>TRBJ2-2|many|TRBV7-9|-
TGTGCCAGCAGAGGCCAGGGTGTCTACGGGGAGCTGTTTTTT
CASRGQGVYGELFF
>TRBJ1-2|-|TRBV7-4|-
TGCGCCAGCGGCCAAGAAAGGAGAGGCTACACCTTC
CASGQERRGYTF
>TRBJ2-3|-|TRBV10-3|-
TGTGCCATCACCCCTGGTGGCACAGATACGCAGTATTTT
CAITPGGTDTQYF
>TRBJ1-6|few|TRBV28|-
TGTGCCAGCAGTTCCACCACCGACTACAGGGAGAGTCATTCACCCCTCCACTTT
CASSSTTDYRESHSPLHF
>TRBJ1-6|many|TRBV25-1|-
TGTGCCAGCAGCGGTGGGACGGGGCGAAATTCACCCCTCCACTTT
CASSGGTGRNSPLHF
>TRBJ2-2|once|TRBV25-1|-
TGTGCCAGCAGTGCGGCTGGAGACACCGGGGAGCTGTTTTTT
CASSAAGDTGELFF
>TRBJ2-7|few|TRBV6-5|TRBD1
TGTGCCAGCACCTGGGACAGGCACCCCTACGAGCAGTACTTC
CASTWDRHPYEQYF
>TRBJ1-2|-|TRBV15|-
TGTGCCACCAGCAGCCCTCCCGGGGGTCGGCGTGGCTACACCTTC
CATSSPPGGRRGYTF
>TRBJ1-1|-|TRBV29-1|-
TGCAGCGTTTACTGGAACACTGAAGCTTACTTT
CSVYWNTEAYF
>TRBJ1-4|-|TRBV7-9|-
TGTGCCAGCAGCCAAGGAAGGGGGAGGGGCAATGAAAAACTGTTTTTT
CASSQGRGRGNEKLFF
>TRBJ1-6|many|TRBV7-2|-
TGTGCCAGCAGCTTAGAGTACAGGGAAAATTCACCCCTCCACTTT
CASSLEYRENSPLHF
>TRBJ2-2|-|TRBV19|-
TGTGCCCGTAGTATCGGTGGGGAGCTGTTTTTT
CARSIGGELFF
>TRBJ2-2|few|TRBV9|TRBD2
TGTGCCAGCAGCCCTACTAGCGGGGGAGCTAACACCGGGGAGCTGTTTTTT
CASSPTSGGANTGELFF
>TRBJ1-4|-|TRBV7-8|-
TGTGCCAGCAGCGTACCGGGACTTGCTAATGAAAAACTGTTTTTT
CASSVPGLANEKLFF
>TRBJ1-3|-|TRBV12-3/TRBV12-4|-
TGTGCCAGCAGTATGGGAGGGCTTGGAAACACCATATATTTT
CASSMGGLGNTIYF
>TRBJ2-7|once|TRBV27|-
TGTGCCAGCAGTTTTCGGACTCAAAGGAGCGAGCAGTACTTC
CASSFRTQRSEQYF
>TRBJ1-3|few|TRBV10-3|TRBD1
TGTGCCAGCAGTTACTCCCCGGACAGGAAACGAAACACCATATATTTT
CASSYSPDRKRNTIYF
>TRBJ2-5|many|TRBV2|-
TGTGCCAGCAGTGAAACATGGGGGGACGAGACCCAGTACTTC
CASSETWGDETQYF
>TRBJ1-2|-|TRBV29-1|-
TGCAGCGTTGAAGGGGGTGGGAATCCCCTTGGCTACACCTTC
CSVEGGGNPLGYTF
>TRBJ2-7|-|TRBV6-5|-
TGTGCCAGCAGTATTCAGGGGGGCAACGAGCAGTACTTC
CASSIQGGNEQYF
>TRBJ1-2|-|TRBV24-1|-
TGTGCCACCAGTGCTCTGGGTTTTGGCTACACCTTC
CATSALGFGYTF
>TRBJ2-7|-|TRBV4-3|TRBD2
TGCGCCAGCAGCCAAGATGCTGGGACTAGCGGCTCCTACGAGCAGTACTTC
CASSQDAGTSGSYEQYF
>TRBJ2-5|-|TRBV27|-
TGTGCCAGCACCCAAATGGCTAGCTCGGAGACCCAGTACTTC
CASTQMASSETQYF
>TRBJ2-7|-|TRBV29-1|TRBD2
TGCAGCGTCGGTAGCGGGGGGGCCGCTAGGCAGTACTTC
CSVGSGGAARQYF
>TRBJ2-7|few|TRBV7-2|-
TGTGCCAGCAGCTTATATATAACGGTGGGATCCTACGAGCAGTACTTC
CASSLYITVGSYEQYF
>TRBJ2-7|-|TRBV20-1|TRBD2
TGCAGTGCTATGGGGCTAGCGGGAAACTCCTACAAGCAGTACTTC
CSAMGLAGNSYKQYF